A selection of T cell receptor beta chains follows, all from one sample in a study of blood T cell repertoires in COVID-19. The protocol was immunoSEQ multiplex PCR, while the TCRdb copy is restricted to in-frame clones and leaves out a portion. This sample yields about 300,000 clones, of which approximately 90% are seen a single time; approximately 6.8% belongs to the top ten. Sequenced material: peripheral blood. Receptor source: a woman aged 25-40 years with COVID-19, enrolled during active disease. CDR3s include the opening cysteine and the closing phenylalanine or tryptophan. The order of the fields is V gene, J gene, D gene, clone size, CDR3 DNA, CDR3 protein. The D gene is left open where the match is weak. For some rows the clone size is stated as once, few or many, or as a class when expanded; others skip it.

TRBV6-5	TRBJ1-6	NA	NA	TGTGCCAGCAGTTGGGAGAGCTCCTATAATTCACCCCTCCACTTT	CASSWESSYNSPLHF
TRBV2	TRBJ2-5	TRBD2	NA	TGTGCCAGCAGTGAAGCGCTCGGGAGGGGGACAGAGACCCAGTACTTC	CASSEALGRGTETQYF
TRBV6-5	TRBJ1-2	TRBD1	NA	TGTGCCAGCACCCGGGACAGAGCTGGGTATGGCTACACCTTC	CASTRDRAGYGYTF
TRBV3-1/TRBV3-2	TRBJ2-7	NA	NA	TGTGCCAGCAGACCGCGACAGTCCTACGAGCAGTACTTC	CASRPRQSYEQYF
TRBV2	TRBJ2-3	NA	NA	TGTGCCAGCAGGGACATACAGGGGAGGAGCACAGATACGCAGTATTTT	CASRDIQGRSTDTQYF
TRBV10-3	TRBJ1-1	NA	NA	TGTGCCATCAGTGAGAGGAGTGAAGCTTTCTTT	CAISERSEAFF
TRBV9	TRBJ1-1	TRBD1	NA	TGTGCCAGCAGCACAGGGGATGCTGAAGCTTTCTTT	CASSTGDAEAFF
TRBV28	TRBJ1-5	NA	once	TGTGCCAGCAGTTCACAGGGTCAGCCCCAGCATTTT	CASSSQGQPQHF
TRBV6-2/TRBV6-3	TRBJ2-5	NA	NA	TGTGCCAGCAGTTACTCGAGAGAGACCCAGTACTTC	CASSYSRETQYF
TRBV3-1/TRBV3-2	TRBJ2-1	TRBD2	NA	TGTGCCAGCAGCACTCGGGGAGCGGGAATGTCGAATGAGCAGTTCTTC	CASSTRGAGMSNEQFF
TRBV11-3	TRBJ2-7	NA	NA	TGTGCCAGCAGCTTAGGAGGCGGCTACGAGCAGTACTTC	CASSLGGGYEQYF
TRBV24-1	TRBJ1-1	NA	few	TGTGCCACCAGTGTCCCGGGAGGGGAAGCTTTCTTT	CATSVPGGEAFF
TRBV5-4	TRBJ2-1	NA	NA	TGTGCCAGCAGCTCCCATACTATCTACAATGAGCAGTTCTTC	CASSSHTIYNEQFF
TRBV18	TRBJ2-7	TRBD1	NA	TGTGCCAGCTCACCGCAGACAGGGGGGGGCTACGAGCAGTACTTC	CASSPQTGGGYEQYF
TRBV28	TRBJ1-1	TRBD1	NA	TGTGCCAGCAGTTCCGGGACAGGGGACCTTGTGAACACTGAAGCTTTCTTT	CASSSGTGDLVNTEAFF
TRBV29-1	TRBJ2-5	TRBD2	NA	TGCAGCGTTGACTCATCGTTAGCGGGATCCCAAGAGACCCAGTACTTC	CSVDSSLAGSQETQYF
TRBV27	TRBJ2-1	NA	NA	TGTGCCAGCAGTTATGGCGGTGCCTTCAATGAGCAGTTCTTC	CASSYGGAFNEQFF
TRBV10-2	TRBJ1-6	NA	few	TGCGCCAGCAGTGAGAGGCAGGGTTATTCACCCCTCCACTTT	CASSERQGYSPLHF
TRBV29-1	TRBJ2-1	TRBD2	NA	TGCAGCGTTGGGGGACTAGTCGGTGGTGAGCAGTTCTTC	CSVGGLVGGEQFF
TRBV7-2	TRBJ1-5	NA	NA	TGTGCCAGCAGTATAGGAGGGATGCGCGATCAGCCCCAGCATTTT	CASSIGGMRDQPQHF
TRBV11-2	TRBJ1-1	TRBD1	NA	TGTGCCAGCAGCTCTATCGGGACAGGGAACACTGAAGCTTTCTTT	CASSSIGTGNTEAFF
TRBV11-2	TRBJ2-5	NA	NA	TGTGCCAGCACCTCGCAGGAGACCCAGTACTTC	CASTSQETQYF
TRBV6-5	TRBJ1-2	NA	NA	TGTGCCAGCAGTTACGGAGGCCCCTATGGCTACACCTTC	CASSYGGPYGYTF
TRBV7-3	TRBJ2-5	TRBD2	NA	TGTGCCAGCAGCCCTCGCGGGGGACGGTCACAAGAGACCCAGTACTTC	CASSPRGGRSQETQYF
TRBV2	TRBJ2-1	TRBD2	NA	TGTGCCAGCAGTGTTCGGGAGGGAGCTAACCGGGATGAGCAGTTCTTC	CASSVREGANRDEQFF
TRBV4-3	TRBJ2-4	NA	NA	TGCGCCAGCAGCCAGACAGGAACGGAAAACATTCAGTACTTC	CASSQTGTENIQYF
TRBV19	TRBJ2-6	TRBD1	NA	TGTGCCAGTAGTATAGCTGGACAGGGTCTAGCTGGGGCCAACGTCCTGACTTTC	CASSIAGQGLAGANVLTF
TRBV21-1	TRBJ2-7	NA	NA	TGTGCCAGCAGCTCCCGACAGGGTTGGGACTACGAGCAGTACTTC	CASSSRQGWDYEQYF
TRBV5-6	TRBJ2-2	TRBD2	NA	TGTGCCTGCGGGACTAGCGGGACTAACACCGGGGAGCTGTTTTTT	CACGTSGTNTGELFF
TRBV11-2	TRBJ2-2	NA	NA	TGTGCCAGCAGCACGACCTGGTTGGGGACTTGGAACACCGGGGAGCTGTTTTTT	CASSTTWLGTWNTGELFF
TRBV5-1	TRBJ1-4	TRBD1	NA	TGCGCCAGCAGCCACGACACAGGGGTTGAAAAACTGTTTTTT	CASSHDTGVEKLFF
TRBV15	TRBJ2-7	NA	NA	TGTGCCACCAGCTTTTACAGGGTTCGTAGCGACGAGCAGTACTTC	CATSFYRVRSDEQYF
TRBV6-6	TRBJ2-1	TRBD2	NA	TGTGCCAGCAGCCGATATACTAGCGCAAAGGGTAATGAGCAGTTCTTC	CASSRYTSAKGNEQFF
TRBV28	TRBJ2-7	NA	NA	TGTGCCAGCAGTTTAAAGGGGGCCTACGAGCAGTACTTC	CASSLKGAYEQYF
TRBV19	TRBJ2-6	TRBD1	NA	TGTGCCAGTAGTATAAGGGGACAGCGTCCCTCTGGGGCCAACGTCCTGACTTTC	CASSIRGQRPSGANVLTF
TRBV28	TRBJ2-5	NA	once	TGTGCCAGCAGTTTAGCCGGGGGACCACAAGAGACCCAGTACTTC	CASSLAGGPQETQYF
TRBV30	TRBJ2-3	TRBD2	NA	TGTGCCTGGAACCGACTAGCGGGGCCAGATACGCAGTATTTT	CAWNRLAGPDTQYF
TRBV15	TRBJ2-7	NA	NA	TGTGCCACCAGCAGAGATCCCCTCAGGGACGAGCAGTACTTC	CATSRDPLRDEQYF
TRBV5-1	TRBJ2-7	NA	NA	TGCGCCAGCAGCTTGGGACCCGGGACTCCCTACGAGCAGTACTTC	CASSLGPGTPYEQYF
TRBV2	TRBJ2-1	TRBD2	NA	TGTGCCAGCAGTGTCCTCGCGGGAGGTAGTAATGAGCAGTTCTTC	CASSVLAGGSNEQFF
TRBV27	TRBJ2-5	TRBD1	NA	TGTGCCAGCAAACCTGACAGGGGGGAGACCCAGTACTTC	CASKPDRGETQYF
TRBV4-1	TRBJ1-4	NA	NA	TGCGCCAGCAGCCAAGCGCTTACAGCTAACAGGGCTAATGAAAAACTGTTTTTT	CASSQALTANRANEKLFF
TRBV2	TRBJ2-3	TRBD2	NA	TGTGCCAGCAGTGAAAGAGGGACTAGCGGGTCGAACACAGATACGCAGTATTTT	CASSERGTSGSNTDTQYF
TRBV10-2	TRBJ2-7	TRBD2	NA	TGCGCCAGCAGTGGGACTAGAACCTACGAGCAGTACTTC	CASSGTRTYEQYF
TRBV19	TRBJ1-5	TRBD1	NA	TGTGCCAGTAGCCCCCGGGACAGTAGCAATCAGCCCCAGCATTTT	CASSPRDSSNQPQHF
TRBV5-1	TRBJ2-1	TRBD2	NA	TGCGCCAGCAGCTTGGTTAGCGGGAGATACAATGAGCAGTTCTTC	CASSLVSGRYNEQFF
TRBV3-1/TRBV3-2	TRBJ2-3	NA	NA	TGTGCCAGCAGCCGCGCCTTTGCAGATACGCAGTATTTT	CASSRAFADTQYF
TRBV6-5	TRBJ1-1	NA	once	TGTGCCAGCACCTCACGGGGGGCGGCAGCTTTCTTT	CASTSRGAAAFF
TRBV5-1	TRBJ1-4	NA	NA	TGCGCCAGCAGCGGGGGGGCAACTAATGAAAAACTGTTTTTT	CASSGGATNEKLFF
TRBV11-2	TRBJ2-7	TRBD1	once	TGTGCCAGCAGCTTAGGCGACAGGGGCTACGAGCAGTACTTC	CASSLGDRGYEQYF